This T cell receptor beta chain was captured by sequencing in a study of vaccination and CD4 T cells after COVID-19. Overall study: Blood was drawn a median roughly 68 days post second dose, range 14 to 241.

Time point here: late sampling 161 to 241 days after vaccination in a few convalescent patients. Treatment given: roughly 10-day PBMC culture with coronavirus spike peptide pools or control peptides (ViraFEST assay). Sequencing of cultured CD4+ T cell DNA used the Oncomine TCR Beta short-read assay. From cultured CD4+ T cells, genomic DNA was extracted. One entry per CDR3 protein results from TCRdb running MiXCR on the PCR reads. The sample consists of tens of thousands of distinct CDR3 sequences, approximately 32% of them appearing once. This clonotype rates as medium-sized. Its antigen is not identified. The clonotype was recovered from a human donor who had recovered from COVID-19. The sample here was CD4+ T cells from blood, cultured in vitro, taken about 7 months after SARS-CoV-2 vaccination.

The chain's CDR3 is CASGKGTGNYGYTF. The CDR3 DNA reads TGTGCCAGCGGGAAAGGTACAGGGAACTATGGCTACACCTTC. V and J are TRBV6-1 and TRBJ1-2, with D tentatively TRBD1 (6 bases). CDR3 length: 14 residues. Germline V gene sequence: CDR1 MNHNS, CDR2 SASEGT. With 8 bases removed from V and 2 bases from J, the gap between germline ends came to 15 bases.